The clone carrying this TCR beta chain was recorded only once. Its matching antigen is unknown. The junction departs from germline at one end; a sequencing error may be responsible. This sample stems from a study of glioma-infiltrating T cells after dendritic cell vaccination. The PCR used 60 V beta and 13 J beta primers. Repertoires were generated with immunoSEQ multiplex PCR, while TCRdb's copy carries only in-frame clones and drops some. The repertoire holds about 94,000 clones, with around 80% as singletons. Germline CDR1 is MGHDK and CDR2 is SYGVNS. The CDR3 extends over 13 amino acids. General study results and limits: No direct clonality-survival link was found; a diverse polyclonal response may matter.

Time point meaning: after dendritic cell vaccination, including at tumor progression/relapse. Only patients with spare fresh-frozen tumor and over two years of follow-up were included. The chain combines TRBV25-1 with TRBJ1-1; D is perhaps TRBD1 (5 bases). The sequence was collected from a human donor with glioblastoma. Sequencing was performed on blood, taken after dendritic cell vaccination. DNA of the CDR3: TGTGCCAGCAGGGAATGGGGGGGAGGGATGACTTTCTTT. Translating it yields CASREWGGGMTFF.